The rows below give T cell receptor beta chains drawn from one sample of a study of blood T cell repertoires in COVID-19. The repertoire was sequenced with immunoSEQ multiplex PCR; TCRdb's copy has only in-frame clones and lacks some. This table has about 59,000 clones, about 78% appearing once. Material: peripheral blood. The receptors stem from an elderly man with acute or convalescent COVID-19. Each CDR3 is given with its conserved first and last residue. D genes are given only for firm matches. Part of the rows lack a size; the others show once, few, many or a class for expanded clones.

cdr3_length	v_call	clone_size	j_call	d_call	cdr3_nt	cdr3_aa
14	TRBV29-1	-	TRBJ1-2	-	TGCAGCACCCTAAACCCTTCCTCCAACTATGGCTACACCTTC	CSTLNPSSNYGYTF
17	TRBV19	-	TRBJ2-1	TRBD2	TGTGCCAGTAGTATCACGGCGGGGGGCGGATCCTACAATGAGCAGTTCTTC	CASSITAGGGSYNEQFF
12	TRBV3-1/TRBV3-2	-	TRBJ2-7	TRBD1	TGTGCCTCTGGACAGGGGGCCTCCGAGCAGTACTTC	CASGQGASEQYF
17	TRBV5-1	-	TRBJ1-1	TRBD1	TGCGCCAGCAGCTTGTCGGGCAACAGGGGGCAAGGCACTGAAGCTTTCTTT	CASSLSGNRGQGTEAFF
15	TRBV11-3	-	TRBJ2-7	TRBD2	TGTGCCAGCAGCACACGACTAGCGGGGACCTACGAGCAGTACTTC	CASSTRLAGTYEQYF
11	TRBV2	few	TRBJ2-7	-	TGTGCCAGCAGCCCAGAATACGAGCAGTACTTC	CASSPEYEQYF
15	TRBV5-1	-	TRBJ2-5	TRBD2	TGCGCCAGCAGCCGGGGCGGGGGGGGCCAAGAGACCCAGTACTTC	CASSRGGGGQETQYF
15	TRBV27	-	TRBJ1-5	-	TGTGCCAGCAGTTCTGCCCAAGGGGGCAATCAGCCCCAGCATTTT	CASSSAQGGNQPQHF
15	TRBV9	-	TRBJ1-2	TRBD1	TGTGCCAGCAGCGCGAGGGGGCAGGGTGGGTATGGCTACACCTTC	CASSARGQGGYGYTF
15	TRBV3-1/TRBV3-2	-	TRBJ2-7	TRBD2	TGTGCCAGCAGCTACAGCGGGACTTTTTCCTACGAGCAGTACTTC	CASSYSGTFSYEQYF
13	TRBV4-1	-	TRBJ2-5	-	TGCGCCAGCAGCCAACTAGCGTCCGAGACCCAGTACTTC	CASSQLASETQYF